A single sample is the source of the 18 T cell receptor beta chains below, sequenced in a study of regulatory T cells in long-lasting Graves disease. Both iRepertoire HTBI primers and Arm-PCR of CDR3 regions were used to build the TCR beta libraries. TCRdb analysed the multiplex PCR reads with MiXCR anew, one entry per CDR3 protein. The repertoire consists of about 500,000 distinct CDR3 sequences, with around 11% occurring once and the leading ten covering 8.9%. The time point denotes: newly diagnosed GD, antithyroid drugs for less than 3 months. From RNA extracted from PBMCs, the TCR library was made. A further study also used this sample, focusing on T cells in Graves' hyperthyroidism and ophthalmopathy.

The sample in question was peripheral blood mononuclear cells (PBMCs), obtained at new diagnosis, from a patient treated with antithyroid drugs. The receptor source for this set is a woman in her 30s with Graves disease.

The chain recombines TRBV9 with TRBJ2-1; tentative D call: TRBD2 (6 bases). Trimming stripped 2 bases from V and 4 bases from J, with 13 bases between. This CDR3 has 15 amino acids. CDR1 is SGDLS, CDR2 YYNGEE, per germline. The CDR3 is CASSVRSGPYNEQFF. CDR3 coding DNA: TGTGCCAGCAGCGTTAGAAGCGGGCCTTACAATGAGCAGTTCTTC.

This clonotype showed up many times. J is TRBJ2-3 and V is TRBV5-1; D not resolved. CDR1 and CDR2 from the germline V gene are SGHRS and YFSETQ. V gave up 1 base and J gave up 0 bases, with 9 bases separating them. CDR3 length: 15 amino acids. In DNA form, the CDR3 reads TGCGCCAGCAGCTTGCCAGCGTCTAGCACAGATACGCAGTATTTT. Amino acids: CASSLPASSTDTQYF. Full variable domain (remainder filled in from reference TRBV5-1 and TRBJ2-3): KAGVTQTPRYLIKTRGQQVTLSCSPISGHRSVSWYQQTPGQGLQFLFEYFSETQRNKGNFPGRFSGRQFSNSRSEMNVSTLELGDSALYLCASSLPASSTDTQYFGPGTRLTVL.

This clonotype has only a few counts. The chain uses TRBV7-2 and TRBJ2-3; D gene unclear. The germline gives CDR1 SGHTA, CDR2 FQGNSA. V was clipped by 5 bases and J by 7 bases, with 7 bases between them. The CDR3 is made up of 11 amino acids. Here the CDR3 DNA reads TGTGCCAGCAGCCCCGGGTATACGCAGTATTTT. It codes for CASSPGYTQYF.

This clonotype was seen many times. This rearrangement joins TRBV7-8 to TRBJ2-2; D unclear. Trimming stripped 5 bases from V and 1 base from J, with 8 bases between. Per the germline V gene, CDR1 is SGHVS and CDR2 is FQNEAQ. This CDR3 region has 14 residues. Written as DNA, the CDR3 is TGTGCCAGCAGCCATCCGCAGAACACCGGGGAGCTGTTTTTT. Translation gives CASSHPQNTGELFF.

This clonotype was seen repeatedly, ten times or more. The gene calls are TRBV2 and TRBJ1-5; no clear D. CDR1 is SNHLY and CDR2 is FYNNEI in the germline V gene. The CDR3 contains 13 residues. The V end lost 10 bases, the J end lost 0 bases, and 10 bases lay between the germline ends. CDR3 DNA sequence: TGTGCCACCGGCGGGGATAGCAATCAGCCCCAGCATTTT. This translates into CATGGDSNQPQHF.

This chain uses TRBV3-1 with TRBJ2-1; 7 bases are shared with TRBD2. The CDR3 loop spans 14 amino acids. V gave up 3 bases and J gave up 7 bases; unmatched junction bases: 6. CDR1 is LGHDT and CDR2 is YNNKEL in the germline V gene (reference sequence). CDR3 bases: TGTGCCAGCAGCCAGGGGACTACCCGAAATGAGCAGTTCTTC. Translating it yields CASSQGTTRNEQFF.

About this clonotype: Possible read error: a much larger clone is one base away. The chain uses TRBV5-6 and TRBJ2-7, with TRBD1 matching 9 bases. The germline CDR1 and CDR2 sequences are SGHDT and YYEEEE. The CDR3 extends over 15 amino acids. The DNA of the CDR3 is TGTGCCAGCAGTCTGAACCGGGACAGGGTGCACGAGCAGTGCTTC. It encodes CASSLNRDRVHEQCF.

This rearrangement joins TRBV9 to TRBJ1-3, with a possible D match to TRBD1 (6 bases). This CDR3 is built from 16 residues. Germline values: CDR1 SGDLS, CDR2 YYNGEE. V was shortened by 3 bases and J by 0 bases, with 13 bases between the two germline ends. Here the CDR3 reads CASSAKTGYSGNTIYF. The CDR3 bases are TGTGCCAGCAGCGCAAAGACAGGCTACTCTGGAAACACCATATATTTT.

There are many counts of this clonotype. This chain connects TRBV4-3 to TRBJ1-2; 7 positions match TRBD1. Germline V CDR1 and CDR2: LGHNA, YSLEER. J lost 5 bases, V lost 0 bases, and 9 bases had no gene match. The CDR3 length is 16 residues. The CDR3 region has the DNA TGCGCCAGCAGCCAAGACGGACAGGCGCCTTTGTATGGCTACACCTTC. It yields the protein CASSQDGQAPLYGYTF.

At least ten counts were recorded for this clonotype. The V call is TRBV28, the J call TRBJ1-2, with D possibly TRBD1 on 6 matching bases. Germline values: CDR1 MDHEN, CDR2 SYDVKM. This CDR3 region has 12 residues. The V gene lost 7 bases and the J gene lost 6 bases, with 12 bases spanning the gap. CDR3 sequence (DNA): TGTGCCAGCAACCTAAAGGGGGATGGCTACACCTTC. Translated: CASNLKGDGYTF.

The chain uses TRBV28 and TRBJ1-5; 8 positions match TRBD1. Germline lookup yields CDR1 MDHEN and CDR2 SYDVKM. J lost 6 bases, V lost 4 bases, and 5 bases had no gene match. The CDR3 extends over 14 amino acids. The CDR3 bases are TGTGCCAGCAGTTCAGGGCAGGGGGCTCAGCCCCAGCATTTT. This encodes CASSSGQGAQPQHF.

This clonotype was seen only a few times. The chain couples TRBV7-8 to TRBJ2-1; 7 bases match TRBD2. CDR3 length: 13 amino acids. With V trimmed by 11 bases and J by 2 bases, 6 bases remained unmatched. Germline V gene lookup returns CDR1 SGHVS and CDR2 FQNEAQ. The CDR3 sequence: CAGGGLTYNEQFF. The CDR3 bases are TGTGCCGGGGGGGGTTTGACCTACAATGAGCAGTTCTTC.

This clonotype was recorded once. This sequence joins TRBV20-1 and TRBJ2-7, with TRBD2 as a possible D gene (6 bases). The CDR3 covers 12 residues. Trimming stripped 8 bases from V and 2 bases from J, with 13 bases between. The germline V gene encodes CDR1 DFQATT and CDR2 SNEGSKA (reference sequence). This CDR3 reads CSLRDPTYEQYF. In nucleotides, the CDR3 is TGCAGTCTGCGGGACCCGACCTACGAGCAGTACTTC.

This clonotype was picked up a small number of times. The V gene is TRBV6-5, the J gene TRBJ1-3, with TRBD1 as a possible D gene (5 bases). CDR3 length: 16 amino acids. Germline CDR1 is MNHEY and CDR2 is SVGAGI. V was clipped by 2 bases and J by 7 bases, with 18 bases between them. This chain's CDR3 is CASSYHRDFNRNTIYF. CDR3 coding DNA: TGTGCCAGCAGTTACCACCGGGACTTCAACCGGAACACCATATATTTT.

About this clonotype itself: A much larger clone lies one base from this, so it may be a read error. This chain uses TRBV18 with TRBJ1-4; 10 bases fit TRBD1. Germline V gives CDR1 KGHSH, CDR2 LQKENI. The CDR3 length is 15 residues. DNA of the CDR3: TGTGCCAGCTCATCAATGGGACAGGGGAGCGAAAAACTGGTTTTT. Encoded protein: CASSSMGQGSEKLVF.

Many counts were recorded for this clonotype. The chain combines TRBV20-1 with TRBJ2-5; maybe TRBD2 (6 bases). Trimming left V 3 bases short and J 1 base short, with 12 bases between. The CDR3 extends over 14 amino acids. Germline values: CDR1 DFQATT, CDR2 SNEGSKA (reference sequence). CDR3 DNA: TGCAGTGCTAGTGGGCCGGGACTCCAAGAGACCCAGTACTTC. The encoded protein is CSASGPGLQETQYF.

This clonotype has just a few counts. The CDR3 region has the DNA TGCAGTGCTAGTCTCCAGGGATTACAGCCCCAGCATTTT. Translation gives CSASLQGLQPQHF. This chain uses TRBV20-1 with TRBJ1-5; TRBD1 might be the D (5 bases). The CDR3 spans 13 residues. Germline-derived CDR1 and CDR2 are DFQATT and SNEGSKA (reference sequence). V was trimmed by 3 bases and J by 7 bases, leaving 13 bases between them.

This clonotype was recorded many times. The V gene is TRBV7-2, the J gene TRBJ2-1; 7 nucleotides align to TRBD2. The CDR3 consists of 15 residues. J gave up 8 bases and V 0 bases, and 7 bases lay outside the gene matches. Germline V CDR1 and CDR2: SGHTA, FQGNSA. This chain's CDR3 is CASSLAAGRKDEQFF. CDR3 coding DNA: TGTGCCAGCAGCTTAGCCGCCGGGAGGAAGGATGAGCAGTTCTTC.